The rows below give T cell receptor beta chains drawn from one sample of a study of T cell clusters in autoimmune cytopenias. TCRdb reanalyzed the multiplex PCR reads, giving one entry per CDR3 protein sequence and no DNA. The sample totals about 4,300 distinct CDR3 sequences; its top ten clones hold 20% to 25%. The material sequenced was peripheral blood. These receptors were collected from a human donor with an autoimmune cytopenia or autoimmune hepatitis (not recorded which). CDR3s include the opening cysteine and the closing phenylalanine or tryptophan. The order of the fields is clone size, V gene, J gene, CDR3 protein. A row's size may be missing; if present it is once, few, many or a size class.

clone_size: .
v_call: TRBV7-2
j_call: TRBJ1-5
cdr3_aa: CASGVGNQPQHF

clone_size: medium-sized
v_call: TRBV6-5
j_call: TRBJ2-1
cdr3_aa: CASSYLGTSNNEQFF

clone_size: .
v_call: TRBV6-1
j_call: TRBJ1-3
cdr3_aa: CASSERGTVSGNTIYF

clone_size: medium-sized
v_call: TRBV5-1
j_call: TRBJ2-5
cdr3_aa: CASSFGPQRETQYF

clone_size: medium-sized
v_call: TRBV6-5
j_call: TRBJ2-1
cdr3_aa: CASSEEQGAYNEQFF

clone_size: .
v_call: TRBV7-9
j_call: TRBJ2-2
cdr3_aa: CASSQMRDGDTGELFF

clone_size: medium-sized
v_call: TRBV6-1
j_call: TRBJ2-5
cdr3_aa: CASSEALLGNPGTQYF

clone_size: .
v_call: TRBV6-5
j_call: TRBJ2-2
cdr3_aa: CASSERSGRLKELFF

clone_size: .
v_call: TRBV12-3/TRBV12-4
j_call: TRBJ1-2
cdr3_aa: CASSPYPTEIYGYTF

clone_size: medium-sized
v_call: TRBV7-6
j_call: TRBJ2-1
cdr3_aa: CASSLGAGGPHNEQFF

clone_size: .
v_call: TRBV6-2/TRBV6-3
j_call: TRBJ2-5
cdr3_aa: CASSRGTVDLPQYF

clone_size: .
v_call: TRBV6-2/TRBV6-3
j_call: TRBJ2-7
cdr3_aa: CATSDFNNEQYF

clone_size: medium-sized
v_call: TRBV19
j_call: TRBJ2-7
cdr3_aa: CASSIDRGSPYEQYF

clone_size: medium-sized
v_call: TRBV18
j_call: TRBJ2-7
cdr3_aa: CASSPWQGPYEQYF

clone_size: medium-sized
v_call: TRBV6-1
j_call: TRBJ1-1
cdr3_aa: CASSALQGRGTEAFF

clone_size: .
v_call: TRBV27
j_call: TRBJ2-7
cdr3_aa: CASSLAGGDSYEQYF

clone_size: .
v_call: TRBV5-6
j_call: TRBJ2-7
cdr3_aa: CASSPRDGSYEQYF

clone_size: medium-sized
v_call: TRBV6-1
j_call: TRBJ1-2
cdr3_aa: CASSEPGQGGYGYTF

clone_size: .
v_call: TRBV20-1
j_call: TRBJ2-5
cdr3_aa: CSAPKTSGETQYF

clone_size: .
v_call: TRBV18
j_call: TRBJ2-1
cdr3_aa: CASSPPGSYNEQFF

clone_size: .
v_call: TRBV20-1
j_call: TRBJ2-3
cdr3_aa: CSAPLGPGWYF

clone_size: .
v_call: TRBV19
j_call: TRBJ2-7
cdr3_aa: CASTHKDRDRGLYEQYF

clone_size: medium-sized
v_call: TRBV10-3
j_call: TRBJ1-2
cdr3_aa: CAISNRGVYGYTF

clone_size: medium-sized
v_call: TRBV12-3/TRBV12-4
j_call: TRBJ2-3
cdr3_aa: CASSHTDTQYF

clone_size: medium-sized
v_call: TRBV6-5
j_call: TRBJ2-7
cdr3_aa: CASRLKSGNYEQYF

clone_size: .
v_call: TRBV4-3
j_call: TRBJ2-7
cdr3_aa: CASSSALVGQAYNEQYF

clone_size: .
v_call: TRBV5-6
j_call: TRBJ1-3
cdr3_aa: CASSLASWDPTPGNTIYF

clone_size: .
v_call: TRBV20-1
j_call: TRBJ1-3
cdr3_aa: CSARGGAGNTIYF

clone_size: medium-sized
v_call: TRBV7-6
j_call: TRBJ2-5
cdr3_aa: CASSHDRGETQYF

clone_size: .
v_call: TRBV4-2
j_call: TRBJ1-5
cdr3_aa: CASSQDQRQGDQPQHF

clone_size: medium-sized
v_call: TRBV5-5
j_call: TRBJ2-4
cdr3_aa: CASSLIGTQAKNIQYF

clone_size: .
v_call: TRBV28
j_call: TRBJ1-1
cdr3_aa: CASSTRTTEAFF

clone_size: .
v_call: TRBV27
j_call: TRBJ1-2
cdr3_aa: CASSLWAGVSYGYTF

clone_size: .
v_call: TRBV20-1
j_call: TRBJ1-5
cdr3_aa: CSARRSGVQPQHF

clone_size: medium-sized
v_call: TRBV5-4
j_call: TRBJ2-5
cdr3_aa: CASSMRTSVETQYF

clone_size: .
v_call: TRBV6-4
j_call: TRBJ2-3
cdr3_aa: CASSRAGGRTDTQYF

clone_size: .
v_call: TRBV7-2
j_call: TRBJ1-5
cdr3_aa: CASSLVWISNQPQHF

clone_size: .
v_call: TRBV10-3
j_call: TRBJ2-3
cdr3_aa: CAISGIASHSSTDTQYF

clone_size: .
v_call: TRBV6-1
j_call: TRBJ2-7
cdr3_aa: CASSESWGTHYEQYF

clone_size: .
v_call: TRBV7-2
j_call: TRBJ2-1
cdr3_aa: CASSGLGLAGVNEQFF

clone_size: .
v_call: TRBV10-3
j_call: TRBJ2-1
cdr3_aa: CAISESAGASDEQFF

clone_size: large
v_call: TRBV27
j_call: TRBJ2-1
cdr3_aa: CASSLGLAGYNEQFF

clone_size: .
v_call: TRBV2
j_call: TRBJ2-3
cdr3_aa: CASSGGQGLAGHTDTQYF

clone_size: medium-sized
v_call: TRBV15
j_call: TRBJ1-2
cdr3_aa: CATSRGGPLIHGYTF

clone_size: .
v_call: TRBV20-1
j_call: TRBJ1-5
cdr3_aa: CSAQPTILQPQHF

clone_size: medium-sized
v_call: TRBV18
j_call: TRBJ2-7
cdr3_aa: CASSQDSLSHYEQYF

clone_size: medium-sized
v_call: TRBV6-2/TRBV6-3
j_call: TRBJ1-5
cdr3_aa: CASTRTGPGNQPQHF

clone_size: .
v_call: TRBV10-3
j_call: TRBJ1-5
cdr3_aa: CASGMEGSNQPQHF

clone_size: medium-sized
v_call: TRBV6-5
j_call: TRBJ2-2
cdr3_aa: CASTKRSPTGTGGPGELFF

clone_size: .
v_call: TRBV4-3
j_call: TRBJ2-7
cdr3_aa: CASSLSGNEQYF